Below, one T cell receptor beta chain is given with its context. Patients counted as stable if ophthalmopathy did not develop within 18 months. The sample originates from a study of T cells in Graves' hyperthyroidism and ophthalmopathy. Amplified regions were TCR beta CDR3 sequences from RNA transcripts. The primer set for the first-round RT-PCR of the TCR CDR3 was HTBI. One entry per CDR3 protein results from TCRdb running MiXCR on the multiplex PCR reads. The table includes hundreds of thousands of distinct CDR3 sequences, about 43% detected once. The CDR3 has 14 residues. V gave up 7 bases and J gave up 3 bases; unmatched junction bases: 7. Germline values: CDR1 SNHLY, CDR2 FYNNEI.

This receptor was obtained from a woman younger than 30 with Graves' hyperthyroidism. The J gene is TRBJ2-7, the V gene TRBV2; TRBD1 aligns across 9 bases. The sample comprised peripheral blood or thyroid tissue (not recorded which). The CDR3 coding sequence is TGTGCCAGCAAGCTCCCGGACAGGGGCTACGAGCAGTACTTC. Its protein is CASKLPDRGYEQYF.